These 20 T cell receptor beta chains were sequenced from one sample in a study of cytomegalovirus exposure and HLA in healthy donors. Produced via immunoSEQ multiplex PCR; TCRdb's table is partial and in-frame only. The repertoire holds around 120,000 clones, with 70% to 90% as singletons. Sequencing input: PBMCs. Every receptor here comes from a man younger than 30 in good health and CMV-seropositive.

This chain uses TRBV27 with TRBJ2-7; D is undetermined. Germline CDR1 and CDR2: MNHEY and SMNVEV (reference sequence). The CDR3 is 13 residues long. V dropped 3 bases and J dropped 2 bases, with 8 bases sitting between them. The CDR3 loop is CASSFNSPYEQYF. In DNA form, the CDR3 reads TGTGCCAGCAGTTTCAACAGCCCCTACGAGCAGTACTTC.

The V call is TRBV6-5, the J call TRBJ2-3; D uncertain. The CDR3 totals 12 residues. Germline assignment: CDR1 MNHEY and CDR2 SVGAGI. V was cut by 6 bases and J by 4 bases, with 8 bases left in between. CDR3 DNA: TGTGCCAGCAGCTCCTCCTCAGATACGCAGTATTTT. Its protein is CASSSSSDTQYF.

The chain couples TRBV5-1 to TRBJ2-7; 9 bases fit TRBD1. V lost 4 bases and J lost 0; bases outside the gene matches: 5. CDR1 is SGHRS, CDR2 YFSETQ, per germline. The CDR3 contains 15 residues. CDR3 DNA sequence: TGCGCCAGCAGCAGGACAGGGGTCGACTCCTACGAGCAGTACTTC. Amino acid sequence: CASSRTGVDSYEQYF.

The chain recombines TRBV27 with TRBJ2-6; maybe TRBD2 (6 bases). Germline V gene sequence: CDR1 MNHEY, CDR2 SMNVEV (reference sequence). Trimming cost V 5 bases and J 0 bases, with 17 bases left between them. The CDR3 runs 18 residues. CDR3 DNA sequence: TGTGCCAGCAGTCCCTCCGGGACTCGATACTCTGGGGCCAACGTCCTGACTTTC. Its translation: CASSPSGTRYSGANVLTF.

V usage is TRBV23-1 and J usage is TRBJ2-6; the match to TRBD1 covers 9 bases. TRBV23-1 is an ORF, with its function uncertain. With V trimmed by 5 bases and J by 3 bases, 5 bases remained unmatched. CDR3 size: 16 residues. The CDR3 sequence: CASSTGGVCGANVLTF. In DNA form, the CDR3 reads TGCGCCAGCAGTACAGGGGGCGTCTGTGGGGCCAACGTCCTGACTTTC.

This chain uses TRBV5-1 with TRBJ1-1, with D tentatively TRBD1 (5 bases). The CDR3 has 17 amino acids. Germline assignment: CDR1 SGHRS and CDR2 YFSETQ. Trimming removed 0 bases at V and 1 base at J, with 16 bases between. The DNA of the CDR3 is TGCGCCAGCAGCTTGGTCCCTATAGCCACAGGGAACACTGAAGCTTTCTTT. Translated, it gives CASSLVPIATGNTEAFF.

The chain carries TRBV6-1 and TRBJ2-7; 7 bases match TRBD1. Trimming cost V 7 bases and J 0 bases; bases outside gene matches: 6. CDR1 is MNHNS and CDR2 is SASEGT in the germline V gene. The CDR3 loop spans 14 amino acids. The CDR3 sequence is CASTTGPYSYEQYF. CDR3 nucleotides: TGTGCCAGCACGACAGGGCCCTACTCCTACGAGCAGTACTTC.

This clone is a singleton in its sample. The chain employs TRBV2 and TRBJ2-3; weak D call: TRBD2 (6 bases). This CDR3 spans 14 amino acids. In germline, CDR1 is SNHLY, CDR2 FYNNEI. Trimming removed 8 bases from V and 0 bases from J, with 12 bases in between. CDR3 amino acids: CASLRGTSTDTQYF. CDR3 nucleotide sequence: TGTGCCAGCTTACGAGGGACTAGCACAGATACGCAGTATTTT.

In its sample, this clone was seen a few times. The chain has TRBV4-1 and TRBJ2-5, with 7 nucleotides matching TRBD1. This CDR3 is built from 14 residues. Germline CDR1 is MGHRA and CDR2 is YSYEKL. Trimming cost V 1 base and J 8 bases; bases outside gene matches: 7. The CDR3 DNA reads as TGCGCCAGCAGCCAAGGTTTGAGGGGGCAAACCCAGTACTTC. Amino acid sequence: CASSQGLRGQTQYF.

The rearrangement joins TRBV10-3 to TRBJ2-3; no definite D call. The CDR3 spans 13 residues. Germline V gene data show CDR1 as ENHRY and CDR2 as SYGVKD. Deletions cut 6 bases from V and 2 bases from J, with 9 bases between. Here the CDR3 reads CAIRGVVTDTQYF. For the CDR3, the DNA is TGTGCCATCAGAGGAGTAGTCACAGATACGCAGTATTTT.

This chain connects TRBV5-1 to TRBJ1-2, with 8 bases aligning to TRBD1. The length of the CDR3 is 14 residues. Germline V gene data show CDR1 as SGHRS and CDR2 as YFSETQ. V was clipped by 1 base and J by 5 bases; unmatched bases: 4. The CDR3 loop is CASSLNRGEYGYTF. CDR3 sequence (DNA): TGCGCCAGCAGCTTGAACAGGGGGGAATATGGCTACACCTTC.

The chain carries TRBV11-2 and TRBJ1-1; the D gene is possibly TRBD1 (6 bases). V gave up 5 bases and J gave up 9 bases, with 19 bases separating them. CDR3 size: 14 residues. The germline V gene encodes CDR1 SGHAT and CDR2 FQNNGV. This CDR3 reads CASSRNSGVQKAFF. Written as DNA, the CDR3 is TGTGCCAGCAGCCGAAACTCAGGGGTGCAGAAAGCTTTCTTT.

This chain connects TRBV30 to TRBJ1-3; D gene unclear. V lost 2 bases and J 0 bases, leaving 5 bases between the germline ends. The CDR3 contains 13 residues. CDR1 and CDR2 from the germline V gene are GTSNPN and SVGIG (reference sequence). DNA of the CDR3: TGTGCCTGGAGTCTCGTCTCTGGAAACACCATATATTTT. Its protein is CAWSLVSGNTIYF.

The chain carries TRBV2 and TRBJ2-3; possible D gene TRBD2, 5 bases. From germline, CDR1 is SNHLY and CDR2 FYNNEI. The CDR3 has 13 amino acids. V was clipped by 7 bases and J by 0 bases, with 8 bases between them. For the CDR3, the DNA is TGTGCCAGCAAGGGCGGGAGCACAGATACGCAGTATTTT. This codes for CASKGGSTDTQYF. The full variable domain, with the rest looked up from reference TRBV2 and TRBJ2-3, is EPEVTQTPSHQVTQMGQEVILRCVPISNHLYFYWYRQILGQKVEFLVSFYNNEISEKSEIFDDQFSVERPDGSNFTLKIRSTKLEDSAMYFCASKGGSTDTQYFGPGTRLTVL.

This sequence joins TRBV5-4 and TRBJ2-2, with TRBD1 matching over 8 bases. Germline trimming cut 4 bases from V and 2 bases from J; bases unmatched to any gene: 7. The CDR3 has 16 residues. Germline V gives CDR1 SGHNT, CDR2 YYREEE (reference sequence). The DNA of the CDR3 is TGTGCCAGCAGCCCACGGGACAGGCGTAACACCGGGGAGCTGTTTTTT. This translates into CASSPRDRRNTGELFF.

The chain carries TRBV4-2 and TRBJ2-7, with 14 nucleotides matching TRBD2. V shed 1 base, J shed 1 base, and the junction held 6 bases outside the gene matches. The germline CDR1 and CDR2 sequences are LGHNA and YNFKEQ. The CDR3 is 18 amino acids. The CDR3 nucleotides read TGTGCCAGCAGCCAAGGACTAGCGGGGGGGTACTTTTCCTACGAGCAGTACTTC. Residues: CASSQGLAGGYFSYEQYF.

As for this clone: Germline is not matched at one junction end, which may reflect a read error. This chain uses TRBV19 with TRBJ2-3; 7 bases agree with TRBD1. Per germline, CDR1 LNHDA and CDR2 SQIVND (reference sequence). CDR3 length equals 16 residues. This CDR3 reads CASSIPSRQGTDTQYF. The CDR3 DNA reads TGTGCCAGCAGTATCCCCTCGAGACAGGGAACAGATACGCAGTATTTT.

The table lists this clone with a count of one. The genes are TRBV29-1 and TRBJ2-4; 12 bases agree with TRBD2. V was clipped by 3 bases and J by 6 bases; unmatched bases: 0. This CDR3 comprises 13 residues. In germline, CDR1 is SQVTM, CDR2 ANQGSEA. CDR3 DNA: TGCAGCGTTGAGACTAGCGGGGGAAACATTCAGTACTTC. The encoded protein is CSVETSGGNIQYF. The complete variable domain, with remaining parts taken from reference TRBV29-1 and TRBJ2-4, reads SAVISQKPSRDICQRGTSLTIQCQVDSQVTMMFWYRQQPGQSLTLIATANQGSEATYESGFVIDKFPISRPNLTFSTLTVSNMSPEDSSIYLCSVETSGGNIQYFGAGTRLSVL.

This rearrangement joins TRBV4-2 to TRBJ1-2; D perhaps matches TRBD1 (5 bases). The CDR3 consists of 15 residues. V lost 0 bases and J lost 8, with 16 bases in between. The V gene's germline CDR1 is LGHNA and CDR2 YNFKEQ. DNA of the CDR3: TGTGCCAGCAGCCAAGATCCAGGGAGGGCTGGGGGCTACACCTTC. Its translation: CASSQDPGRAGGYTF.

CDR3 loop: CASSMTGGSNQPQHF. The CDR3, as DNA: TGTGCCAGCAGTATGACAGGGGGTAGCAATCAGCCCCAGCATTTT. The chain uses TRBV27 and TRBJ1-5, with TRBD1 identical over 9 bases. The CDR3 covers 15 residues. Germline CDR1 and CDR2: MNHEY and SMNVEV (reference sequence). Unmatched junction bases numbered 2, after V lost 5 bases and J lost 0 bases.